This T cell receptor beta chain was sequenced during a study of cytomegalovirus exposure and HLA in healthy donors. The PCR used 60 Vbeta and 13 Jbeta primers. TCRdb keeps only in-frame clones here, not all; method: immunoSEQ multiplex PCR. Of roughly 120,000 clones in the sample, around 80% were seen once. In the case of this clone: The target antigen is unknown.

Study findings and constraints: Earlier findings revealed that most TCR beta V segments proved productive either about 87% or about 30% of the time.

Sequenced material: PBMCs. This TCR was recovered from a man younger than 40 in good health and CMV-seropositive.

CDR3 bases: TGTGCCAGCAGTCCCGGACAGGGGGCGGGGGGCTACACCTTC. Amino acids: CASSPGQGAGGYTF. The rearrangement uses TRBV27 and TRBJ1-2; 11 bases are shared with TRBD1. This CDR3 comprises 14 residues. After removal of 5 bases from V and 8 bases from J, the junction contained 7 bases not matched to a gene. Per germline, CDR1 MNHEY and CDR2 SMNVEV (reference sequence).